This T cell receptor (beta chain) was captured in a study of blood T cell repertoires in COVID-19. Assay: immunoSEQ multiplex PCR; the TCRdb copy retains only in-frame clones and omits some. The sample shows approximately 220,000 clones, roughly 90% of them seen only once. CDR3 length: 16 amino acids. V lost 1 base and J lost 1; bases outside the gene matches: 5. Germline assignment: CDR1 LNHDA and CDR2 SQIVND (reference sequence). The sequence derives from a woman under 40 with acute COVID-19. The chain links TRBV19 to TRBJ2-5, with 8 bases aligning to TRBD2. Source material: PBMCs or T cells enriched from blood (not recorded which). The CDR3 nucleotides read TGTGCCAGTAGTATAGTGATAGCGGGGTCCCAAGAGACCCAGTACTTC. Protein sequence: CASSIVIAGSQETQYF.